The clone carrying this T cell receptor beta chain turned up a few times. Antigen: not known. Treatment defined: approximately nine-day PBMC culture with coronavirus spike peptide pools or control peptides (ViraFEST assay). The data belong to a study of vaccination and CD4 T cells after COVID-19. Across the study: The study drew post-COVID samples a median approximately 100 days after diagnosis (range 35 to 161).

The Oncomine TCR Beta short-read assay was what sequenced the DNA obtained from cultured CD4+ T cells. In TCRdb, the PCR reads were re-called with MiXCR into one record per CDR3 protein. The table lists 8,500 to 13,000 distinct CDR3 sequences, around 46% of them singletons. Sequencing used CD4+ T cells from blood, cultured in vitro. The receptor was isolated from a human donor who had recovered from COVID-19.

The CDR3 DNA is TGCGCCAGCAGCCCCGGGGGGGGCGACCGATATGGCTACACCTTC. It specifies CASSPGGGDRYGYTF. The V call is TRBV4-3, the J call TRBJ1-2; D is possibly TRBD1 (6 bases). V was pared by 4 bases and J by 5 bases, with 17 bases between. Germline CDR1 is LGHNA and CDR2 is YSLEER. This CDR3 comprises 15 residues.